A single sample gave rise to the 18 T cell receptor beta chains below, sequenced in a study of sequential checkpoint blockade in melanoma. Only in-frame clones appear in the TCRdb table, and some are missing; sequencing was by immunoSEQ multiplex PCR. There are roughly 9,200 clones in the sample; about 23% occur only once, and over 8.5% lies in the top ten. The treatment denotes: randomized to nivolumab then ipilimumab (arm A) or the reverse (arm B). The sample in question was tumor tissue (inferred from file names), obtained from a patient given nivolumab and ipilimumab in sequence. These receptors originate from a human donor with melanoma.

With regard to this clone: The germline gene is not matched at one end of the junction; a read error may be the cause. V gene TRBV4-1 combines with J gene TRBJ2-1; 7 bases map to TRBD1. CDR1 and CDR2 from the germline V gene are MGHRA and YSYEKL. CDR3 size: 16 residues. The CDR3 nucleotides read TGCACCAGCAGCCAAGGCGCTAGGGACAGCAACAATGAGCAGTTCTTC. Its translation is CTSSQGARDSNNEQFF.

This clone was recorded many times. V is TRBV11-3 and J is TRBJ2-7; D is tentatively TRBD1 or TRBD2 (5 bases each). Trimming left V 2 bases short and J 2 bases short, with 10 bases between. The CDR3 extends over 14 amino acids. Per the germline V gene, CDR1 is SGHNT and CDR2 is YENEEA. CDR3 sequence reads: CASSLNQGPYEQYF. The DNA for the CDR3 is TGTGCCAGCAGCTTAAACCAGGGACCCTACGAGCAGTACTTC.

This clone was recorded at least ten times. In DNA form, the CDR3 reads TGTGCCAGCAGCTTAGGGGGACATCGGTACCAAGAGACCCAGTACTTC. This encodes CASSLGGHRYQETQYF. The genes are TRBV11-3 and TRBJ2-5; possible D gene TRBD1, 6 bases. This CDR3 region has 16 residues. In germline, CDR1 is SGHNT, CDR2 YENEEA. V was shortened by 1 base and J by 0 bases, with 12 bases between the two germline ends. The whole variable domain, remainder taken from reference TRBV11-3 and TRBJ2-5, is EAGVVQSPRYKIIEKKQPVAFWCNPISGHNTLYWYLQNLGQGPELLIRYENEEAVDDSQLPKDRFSAERLKGVDSTLKIQPAELGDSAVYLCASSLGGHRYQETQYFGPGTRLLVL.

By sample fraction, this clone is medium-sized. CDR3 in amino acids: CASSQSGETQYF. The CDR3 nucleotides are TGTGCCAGCAGCCAATCCGGGGAGACCCAGTACTTC. V is TRBV16 and J is TRBJ2-5; D call uncertain. Trimming left V 0 bases short and J 5 bases short, with 4 bases between. Germline V gives CDR1 KGHSY, CDR2 FQNENV. The CDR3 is made up of 12 amino acids.

This clone is categorized as medium-sized. This sequence joins TRBV6-8 and TRBJ1-1; D is uncertain. Germline values: CDR1 MNHGY, CDR2 SAAAGT. The CDR3 contains 18 residues. Trimming cost V 6 bases and J 0 bases, with 23 bases left between them. Here the CDR3 DNA reads TGTGCCAGCAGGATGAATCGCCCGGATCTTTCTATGAACACTGAAGCTTTCTTT. Translating it yields CASRMNRPDLSMNTEAFF.

This clone was counted at least ten times. This sequence joins TRBV7-2 and TRBJ1-3; D not certain. Trimming stripped 5 bases from V and 4 bases from J, with 9 bases between. The CDR3 is 13 amino acids. In germline, CDR1 is SGHTA, CDR2 FQGNSA. The CDR3, as DNA: TGTGCCAGCAGCCCGACAATGGGAAACACCATATATTTT. Translation gives CASSPTMGNTIYF.

V and J are TRBV30 and TRBJ2-7; 7 nucleotides line up with TRBD2. This CDR3 is 16 amino acids long. With V trimmed by 0 bases and J by 0 bases, 8 bases remained unmatched. Germline lookup yields CDR1 GTSNPN and CDR2 SVGIG (reference sequence). Here the CDR3 reads CAWSVFGGGVSYEQYF. The CDR3 nucleotides are TGTGCCTGGAGTGTCTTCGGGGGAGGGGTCTCCTACGAGCAGTACTTC. Variable domain in full (rest from reference TRBV30 and TRBJ2-7): SQTIHQWPATLVQPVGSPLSLECTVEGTSNPNLYWYRQAAGRGLQLLFYSVGIGQISSEVPQNLSASRPQDRQFILSSKKLLLSDSGFYLCAWSVFGGGVSYEQYFGPGTRLTVT.

This clone was observed a single time. The chain uses TRBV18 and TRBJ2-3; D is unresolved. The CDR3 runs to 12 residues. The V and J ends lost 3 bases and 6 bases respectively, with 7 bases between them. Per the germline V gene, CDR1 is KGHSH and CDR2 is LQKENI. The CDR3 loop is CASSPAGDTQYF. Here the CDR3 DNA reads TGTGCCAGCTCACCCGCCGGGGATACGCAGTATTTT.

A few counts support this clone. The gene calls are TRBV12-2 and TRBJ1-1; the DNA was not used to check the table's D call, TRBD1. TRBV12-2 counts as a pseudogene. CDR3 length: 15 residues. The CDR3 here is CASRGLIDRNTEAFF. As DNA, the CDR3 is TGTGCAAGTCGCGGGCTGATCGACAGGAACACTGAAGCTTTCTTT.

This clone was seen a few times. The chain has TRBV9 and TRBJ1-3; D uncertain. This CDR3 spans 16 amino acids. Germline values: CDR1 SGDLS, CDR2 YYNGEE. The V and J ends lost 3 bases and 0 bases respectively, with 13 bases between them. CDR3 bases: TGTGCCAGCAGCGGCGGCCCCCGGACCTCTGGAAACACCATATATTTT. Its translation is CASSGGPRTSGNTIYF.

This chain links TRBV6-8 with TRBJ2-5; TRBD1 or TRBD2 may be the D gene (5 bases each). This CDR3 contains 12 residues. V was clipped by 8 bases and J by 5 bases, with 12 bases between them. Germline V gene lookup returns CDR1 MNHGY and CDR2 SAAAGT. The CDR3 coding sequence is TGTGCCAGCGGGGGACCCGGGGAGACCCAGTACTTC. This translates into CASGGPGETQYF.

This clone has a handful of counts. This chain joins TRBV7-6 and TRBJ2-7, with D unresolved. The V end lost 0 bases, the J end lost 2 bases, and 11 bases lay between the germline ends. The germline V gene encodes CDR1 SGHVS and CDR2 FNYEAQ. The CDR3 loop spans 15 amino acids. CDR3 loop: CASSLAVNAPYEQYF. In DNA, the CDR3 is TGTGCCAGCAGCTTAGCGGTCAACGCCCCCTACGAGCAGTACTTC.

This clone appeared many times. This chain uses TRBV11-3 with TRBJ2-3, with 8 positions matching TRBD2. CDR1 is SGHNT, CDR2 YENEEA, per germline. Unmatched junction bases numbered 9, after V lost 3 bases and J lost 7 bases. The CDR3 spans 15 residues. CDR3 sequence reads: CASSLKKGLAHTQYF. CDR3 nucleotide sequence: TGTGCCAGCAGCTTGAAAAAAGGACTAGCACATACGCAGTATTTT.

V and J are TRBV5-1 and TRBJ1-6; D is possibly TRBD1 (5 bases). Looked up from germline, CDR1 is SGHRS and CDR2 is YFSETQ. The CDR3 totals 19 residues. Trimming stripped 6 bases from V and 0 bases from J, with 22 bases between. The CDR3 coding sequence is TGCGCCAGCACCTTCGGGGACGGCGGGGCAAGCTCCTATAATTCACCCCTCCACTTT. As protein: CASTFGDGGASSYNSPLHF. Based on the CDR3 plus reference TRBV5-1 and TRBJ1-6, the full variable domain is KAGVTQTPRYLIKTRGQQVTLSCSPISGHRSVSWYQQTPGQGLQFLFEYFSETQRNKGNFPGRFSGRQFSNSRSEMNVSTLELGDSALYLCASTFGDGGASSYNSPLHFGNGTRLTVT.

This clone has only a few counts. This chain links TRBV9 with TRBJ2-5, with D tentatively TRBD2 (6 bases). V lost 1 base, J lost 2 bases, and 9 bases lay in between. The CDR3 has 14 amino acids. CDR1 SGDLS and CDR2 YYNGEE come from the germline V gene. DNA of the CDR3: TGTGCCAGCAGCGTATCGGGACTGCAAGAGACCCAGTACTTC. Amino acid sequence: CASSVSGLQETQYF.

V and J are TRBV11-3 and TRBJ1-4; TRBD1 agrees at 11 bases. There are 15 residues in the CDR3. V lost 4 bases to trimming and J lost 6 bases; unmatched junction nucleotides: 4. The germline CDR1 and CDR2 sequences are SGHNT and YENEEA. The CDR3 nucleotides are TGTGCCAGCAGCTCACAGGACAGGGGGCATGAAAAACTGTTTTTT. The encoded protein is CASSSQDRGHEKLFF.

J is TRBJ2-1 and V is TRBV29-1; D possibly corresponds to TRBD2 (6 bases). Germline-derived CDR1 and CDR2 are SQVTM and ANQGSEA. V was trimmed by 0 bases and J by 0 bases, leaving 6 bases between them. This CDR3 spans 14 amino acids. The CDR3 sequence: CSVEEGGSYNEQFF. DNA of the CDR3: TGCAGCGTTGAAGAGGGGGGCTCCTACAATGAGCAGTTCTTC.

The chain links TRBV6-8 to TRBJ1-1, with D unclear. Between the trimmed V and J ends, which lost 0 bases and 4 bases, there was a span of 12 bases. The CDR3 is 15 amino acids. The germline V gene encodes CDR1 MNHGY and CDR2 SAAAGT. The CDR3 DNA reads TGTGCCAGCAGTTACTCGTGGGTTTTCGGCACTGAAGCTTTCTTT. Protein product: CASSYSWVFGTEAFF.